Listed here are 23 T cell receptor beta chains from one sample, sequenced in a study of vaccination effects on CD4 cells after COVID-19. Under the ViraFEST assay, PBMC were stimulated with viral peptide pools so that antigen-specific CD4+ T cells expanded. Sequencing was performed afterwards. Cells that had been cultured for approximately eleven days were the source of isolated CD4+ T cells. Participants completed two doses of the BNT162b2 or mRNA-1273 vaccine. Their antigens are not known. Here immunoSEQ multiplex PCR was the method, and the copy in TCRdb shows in-frame clones only, minus some. The repertoire holds about 69,000 clones, with roughly 76% as singletons. Sequenced here: CD4+ T cells from PBMCs cultured with HCoV-OC43 spike peptides, sampled after COVID-19 vaccination. Regarding subset: HCoV-OC43 spike overlapping peptide pool stimulation. All receptors derive from a human donor who received a COVID-19 vaccine.

The chain carries TRBV4-2 and TRBJ1-4, with D maybe TRBD1 (5 bases). The CDR3 runs to 16 residues. The V gene lost 1 base and the J gene lost 3 bases, with 12 bases spanning the gap. Germline assignment: CDR1 LGHNA and CDR2 YNFKEQ. CDR3 amino acids: CASSQAQGGSNEKLFF. CDR3 DNA sequence: TGTGCCAGCAGCCAAGCCCAGGGCGGATCTAATGAAAAACTGTTTTTT.

The chain employs TRBV7-2 and TRBJ2-5; 11 bases map to TRBD2. The V and J ends lost 1 base and 4 bases, in that order; junction bases with no gene match: 11. The CDR3 contains 18 residues. Germline V gene data show CDR1 as SGHTA and CDR2 as FQGNSA. The CDR3 bases are TGTGCCAGCAGCTTAGTGCTAGCGGGGGGCCCCTCTCGAGAGACCCAGTACTTC. Its protein is CASSLVLAGGPSRETQYF.

This clone appeared a few times. The CDR3: CASSPYVGNYGYTF. The CDR3 DNA reads TGTGCCAGCAGCCCCTACGTGGGAAACTATGGCTACACCTTC. V and J are TRBV9 and TRBJ1-2, with D unresolved. The germline V gene encodes CDR1 SGDLS and CDR2 YYNGEE. Deletions cut 4 bases from V and 2 bases from J, with 12 bases between. The CDR3 has 14 residues.

The CDR3 loop is CARGGHRYGYTF. CDR3 DNA sequence: TGTGCCAGGGGGGGACATCGCTATGGCTACACCTTC. The chain combines TRBV14 with TRBJ1-2; D perhaps matches TRBD1 (6 bases). Deletions cut 9 bases from V and 4 bases from J, with 12 bases between. CDR3 length: 12 residues. Germline loops: CDR1 SGHDN, CDR2 FVKESK.

The chain couples TRBV6-6 to TRBJ2-5; 7 bases align to TRBD2. CDR1 MNHNY and CDR2 SVGAGI come from the germline V gene (reference sequence). V shed 7 bases and J 4 bases; nucleotides not matched to a gene: 9. The CDR3 length is 14 residues. This CDR3 reads CASTLAAGGETQYF. CDR3 nucleotide sequence: TGTGCCAGCACCCTAGCGGCTGGGGGAGAGACCCAGTACTTC.

The chain uses TRBV29-1 and TRBJ1-2; D not certain. Germline V lookup: CDR1 SQVTM, CDR2 ANQGSEA. With 6 bases removed from V and 5 bases from J, the gap between germline ends came to 13 bases. CDR3 length equals 12 residues. CDR3 DNA: TGCAGCGTACGCGATGGGAGGTATGGCTACACCTTC. Translating it yields CSVRDGRYGYTF.

The CDR3 loop reads CASSLRAGEGGYTF. The DNA of the CDR3 is TGTGCCAGCAGTTTAAGGGCTGGGGAAGGAGGCTACACCTTC. This chain joins TRBV7-2 and TRBJ1-2; no clear D gene. The V gene's germline CDR1 is SGHTA and CDR2 FQGNSA. Trimming shortened V by 6 bases and J by 8 bases, and 19 bases separated the two germline ends. There are 14 residues in the CDR3.

This clone was counted between two and nine times. The chain uses TRBV3-1 (or the pseudogene TRBV3-2) and TRBJ1-1; D not certain. Germline CDR1 is LGHDT and CDR2 is YNNKEL (reference sequence). The CDR3 runs to 14 residues. Trimming took 4 bases from V and 3 from J, leaving 12 bases between them. The CDR3 region has the DNA TGTGCCAGCAGCCCTCTATTACATCACACTGAAGCTTTCTTT. Protein sequence: CASSPLLHHTEAFF.

This clone has only one observation. The gene calls are TRBV19 and TRBJ2-3; D may be TRBD1 (5 bases). The V gene lost 9 bases and the J gene lost 1 base, with 14 bases spanning the gap. The CDR3 length is 14 residues. From germline, CDR1 is LNHDA and CDR2 SQIVND (reference sequence). CDR3 sequence: CASKPTARTDTQYF. The CDR3 nucleotides read TGTGCCAGCAAGCCGACAGCACGCACAGATACGCAGTATTTT. Drawing the rest from reference TRBV19 and TRBJ2-3, the complete variable domain is DGGITQSPKYLFRKEGQNVTLSCEQNLNHDAMYWYRQDPGQGLRLIYYSQIVNDFQKGDIAEGYSVSREKKESFPLTVTSAQKNPTAFYLCASKPTARTDTQYFGPGTRLTVL.

This clone appeared a few times. V and J are TRBV2 and TRBJ1-2, with D possibly matching TRBD1 (5 bases). The V gene's germline CDR1 is SNHLY and CDR2 FYNNEI. This CDR3 spans 14 amino acids. Trimming removed 2 bases from V and 9 bases from J, with 16 bases in between. This CDR3 reads CASSETRTGGSYTF. CDR3 bases: TGTGCCAGCAGTGAAACCCGGACGGGGGGGAGCTACACCTTC.

The rearrangement links TRBV14 to TRBJ1-2, with 9 bases lining up with TRBD1. The CDR3 is 14 amino acids. Per germline, CDR1 SGHDN and CDR2 FVKESK. The ends lost 2 bases at V and 7 bases at J; junction bases unmatched: 5. CDR3 sequence (DNA): TGTGCCAGCAGCCAACAGGTGGACAGGGGTGGCTACACCTTC. Translated, it gives CASSQQVDRGGYTF.

J is TRBJ1-1 and V is TRBV5-1, with a weak D call TRBD1 (6 bases). CDR1 and CDR2 from the germline V gene are SGHRS and YFSETQ. The CDR3 is made up of 15 amino acids. V was trimmed by 0 bases and J by 3 bases, leaving 12 bases between them. Here the CDR3 reads CASSLGGGSDTEAFF. Written as DNA, the CDR3 is TGCGCCAGCAGCTTGGGAGGGGGATCGGACACTGAAGCTTTCTTT.

The V gene is TRBV7-2, the J gene TRBJ2-4, with D perhaps matching TRBD1 (5 bases). The ends were cut back, 1 base at V and 3 bases at J, with 13 bases in the middle. This CDR3 contains 16 residues. Per the germline V gene, CDR1 is SGHTA and CDR2 is FQGNSA. The CDR3 reads CASSLVTGQIKNIQYF. CDR3 DNA: TGTGCCAGCAGCTTAGTTACAGGTCAGATCAAAAACATTCAGTACTTC.

The genes are TRBV4-3 and TRBJ1-1; D may be TRBD1 (5 bases). Germline CDR1 LGHNA, CDR2 YSLEER. The CDR3 length is 15 residues. V lost 4 bases to trimming and J lost 5 bases, with 17 bases between them. This CDR3 is CASSRDTGIRTEAFF. In nucleotides, the CDR3 is TGCGCCAGCAGCCGAGACACAGGTATCCGAACTGAAGCTTTCTTT.

The gene calls are TRBV5-4 and TRBJ2-3, with 8 positions matching TRBD1. V was pared by 5 bases and J by 2 bases, with 10 bases of the junction left unmatched. The CDR3 loop spans 16 amino acids. Germline V lookup: CDR1 SGHNT, CDR2 YYREEE (reference sequence). CDR3 coding DNA: TGTGCCAGCAGGCTCGCCGGGACAGGTTACACAGATACGCAGTATTTT. Protein: CASRLAGTGYTDTQYF.

The chain links TRBV19 to TRBJ1-2, with D tentatively TRBD1 (6 bases). Germline-derived CDR1 and CDR2 are LNHDA and SQIVND (reference sequence). There are 15 residues in the CDR3. Trimming pared 5 bases from V and 7 bases from J, leaving 20 bases between. In DNA, the CDR3 is TGTGCCAGTAGTGCTAGGGGGGCCTTGTATGGTGGCTACACCTTC. Encoded protein: CASSARGALYGGYTF.

This clone was observed a handful of times. V is TRBV19 and J is TRBJ1-1; D unresolved. V lost 7 bases and J 6 bases, leaving 15 bases between the germline ends. Germline CDR1 reads LNHDA; CDR2 reads SQIVND (reference sequence). The CDR3 covers 13 residues. CDR3 DNA sequence: TGTGCCAGTACTCAAAAAGATCCCGCTGAAGCTTTCTTT. This sequence encodes CASTQKDPAEAFF.

This clone appeared a few times. The rearrangement uses TRBV5-8 and TRBJ2-3; D possibly corresponds to TRBD2 (6 bases). There are 13 residues in the CDR3. In germline, CDR1 is SGHTS, CDR2 YDEGEE. V shed 8 bases and J shed 4 bases, with 14 bases lying between them. CDR3 amino acids: CASPGRGADTQYF. For the CDR3, the DNA is TGTGCCAGTCCCGGGCGGGGCGCAGATACGCAGTATTTT.

The V gene is TRBV6-6, the J gene TRBJ2-3, with D possibly matching TRBD2 (6 bases). The CDR3 extends over 14 amino acids. Per the germline V gene, CDR1 is MNHNY and CDR2 is SVGAGI (reference sequence). Trimming shortened V by 6 bases and J by 3 bases, and 13 bases separated the two germline ends. The DNA of the CDR3 is TGTGCCAGCAGGCAGACTAGTAGGACAGATACGCAGTATTTT. Encoded protein: CASRQTSRTDTQYF.

The V gene is TRBV29-1, the J gene TRBJ2-4, with D perhaps matching TRBD2 (7 bases). The CDR3 runs to 14 residues. V lost 6 bases and J 4 bases, leaving 16 bases between the germline ends. Looked up from germline, CDR1 is SQVTM and CDR2 is ANQGSEA. CDR3 nucleotide sequence: TGCAGCGTCGAGGGGGGGGGCTCTAAAAACATTCAGTACTTC. Its translation: CSVEGGGSKNIQYF.

This clone was observed a few times. V and J are TRBV10-1 and TRBJ2-1, with TRBD1 matching over 8 bases. This CDR3 has 15 amino acids. Germline V gives CDR1 WNHNN, CDR2 SYGVQD (reference sequence). J lost 5 bases, V lost 5 bases, and 8 bases had no gene match. CDR3 sequence reads: CASSLDRGWDNEQFF. CDR3 nucleotide sequence: TGCGCCAGCAGTCTCGACAGGGGATGGGACAATGAGCAGTTCTTC.

V usage is TRBV24-1 and J usage is TRBJ2-3; D is ambiguous. CDR1 and CDR2 from the germline V gene are KGHDR and SFDVKD. V was shortened by 4 bases and J by 0 bases, with 7 bases between the two germline ends. The CDR3 has 14 amino acids. The CDR3 nucleotides read TGTGCCACCAGTGACCGCCCGAGCACAGATACGCAGTATTTT. Its protein product is CATSDRPSTDTQYF.

The chain has TRBV28 and TRBJ2-7, with D possibly being TRBD2 (7 bases). Per germline, CDR1 MDHEN and CDR2 SYDVKM. V gave up 6 bases and J gave up 4 bases, with 13 bases separating them. The CDR3 contains 13 residues. The CDR3 nucleotides read TGTGCCAGCAGAGGGGGGGGGAGATACGAGCAGTACGTC. Residues: CASRGGGRYEQYV.